Presented here are 23 T cell receptor beta chains from one specimen sequenced in a study of CD8+CD57+ T cells in acquired aplastic anemia. Researchers used genomic DNA as the template to profile TCR beta VDJ and CDR3. TCRdb reprocessed the reads via MiXCR and lists one record per CDR3 protein. Here the sample spans 150,000 to 200,000 distinct CDR3 sequences, about three fifths being singletons. The sequenced sample was sorted CD4+, CD8+, or CD8+CD57+ T cells (not recorded which) from PBMCs. These receptors all come from a human donor in good health.

The chain employs TRBV7-3 and TRBJ2-3; unclear D gene. CDR3 size: 13 residues. V lost 6 bases and J lost 1, with 8 bases in between. Germline V gives CDR1 SGHTA, CDR2 FQGTGA. The CDR3, as DNA: TGTGCCAGCAGTGACGAGGGCACAGATACGCAGTATTTT. This translates into CASSDEGTDTQYF. Variable domain in full (rest from reference TRBV7-3 and TRBJ2-3): GAGVSQTPSNKVTEKGKYVELRCDPISGHTALYWYRQSLGQGPEFLIYFQGTGAADDSGLPNDRFFAVRPEGSVSTLKIQRTERGDSAVYLCASSDEGTDTQYFGPGTRLTVL.

The rearrangement joins TRBV19 to TRBJ1-3; D is unresolved. V was shortened by 5 bases and J by 0 bases, with 11 bases between the two germline ends. The CDR3 has 15 amino acids. Germline values: CDR1 LNHDA, CDR2 SQIVND (reference sequence). The CDR3 bases are TGTGCCAGTAGTCCCGACGATCACTCTGGAAACACCATATATTTT. Translated: CASSPDDHSGNTIYF.

The chain is built from TRBV7-2 and TRBJ1-5; D is undetermined. The CDR3 length is 14 residues. CDR1 SGHTA and CDR2 FQGNSA come from the germline V gene. The V and J ends lost 1 base and 7 bases respectively, with 11 bases between them. The chain's CDR3 is CASSLGDVGQPQHF. The DNA for the CDR3 is TGTGCCAGCAGCTTAGGGGATGTCGGGCAGCCCCAGCATTTT.

In its sample, this clonotype was seen once. CDR3 coding DNA: TGTGCCAGCAGTGTCGGGGCCTACGAGCAGTACTTC. Amino acids: CASSVGAYEQYF. The chain carries TRBV25-1 and TRBJ2-7, with a tentative D call TRBD2 (5 bases). The CDR3 runs to 12 residues. Germline lookup yields CDR1 MGHDK and CDR2 SYGVNS. The germline V and J ends were trimmed by 4 bases and 2 bases, with 6 bases remaining between them.

The CDR3 region has the DNA TGCAGTGCTAGGCAAGGGGCGGGGGTCGAGCAGTACTTC. Its protein product is CSARQGAGVEQYF. The chain has TRBV20-1 and TRBJ2-7, with TRBD2 matching 7 bases. The CDR3 extends over 13 amino acids. Germline V gene lookup returns CDR1 DFQATT and CDR2 SNEGSKA (reference sequence). After removal of 3 bases from V and 6 bases from J, the junction contained 8 bases not matched to a gene.

The genes are TRBV20-1 and TRBJ2-5; D tentatively reads TRBD1 or TRBD2 (6 bases each). Germline assignment: CDR1 DFQATT and CDR2 SNEGSKA (reference sequence). The CDR3 is 11 residues long. V was trimmed by 5 bases and J by 5 bases, leaving 9 bases between them. CDR3 in amino acids: CSARGRETQYF. The CDR3 DNA sequence: TGCAGTGCTCGGGGGCGGGAGACCCAGTACTTC.

There are many counts of this clonotype. CDR3 bases: TGCGCCAGCAGCTTGGGGTCGACAGGGGGCTTTTACGAGCAGTACTTC. Amino acids: CASSLGSTGGFYEQYF. This sequence joins TRBV5-1 and TRBJ2-7, with 10 nucleotides matching TRBD1. The junction had 7 bases not matched to a gene; V was cut back by 0 bases and J by 4 bases. Germline CDR1 reads SGHRS; CDR2 reads YFSETQ. The CDR3 is 16 amino acids.

The chain joins TRBV7-2 to TRBJ2-5; the D is unclear. From germline, CDR1 is SGHTA and CDR2 FQGNSA. The germline V and J ends were trimmed by 2 bases and 5 bases, with 9 bases remaining between them. This CDR3 is 13 amino acids long. CDR3 sequence: CASSLSIRETQYF. CDR3 DNA: TGTGCCAGCAGCTTATCGATTCGGGAGACCCAGTACTTC.

This sequence joins TRBV29-1 and TRBJ1-2; 8 nucleotides match TRBD1. The J segment lost 4 bases and the V segment lost 1 base, leaving 14 bases of the junction unmatched. Per the germline V gene, CDR1 is SQVTM and CDR2 is ANQGSEA. This CDR3 spans 17 amino acids. This chain's CDR3 is CSVEGVGQGANRYGYTF. CDR3 in DNA: TGCAGCGTTGAAGGGGTGGGGCAGGGGGCAAATCGCTATGGCTACACCTTC.

This chain uses TRBV20-1 with TRBJ2-1; 7 nucleotides match TRBD2. Per germline, CDR1 DFQATT and CDR2 SNEGSKA (reference sequence). The CDR3 covers 17 residues. The V and J ends lost 5 bases and 3 bases, in that order; junction bases with no gene match: 16. This chain's CDR3 is CSALLASGGRFYNEQFF. The CDR3 DNA follows: TGCAGTGCTCTACTAGCTTCGGGCGGGAGATTCTACAATGAGCAGTTCTTC.

The chain has TRBV5-1 and TRBJ1-1; unclear D gene. Trimming removed 7 bases at V and 0 bases at J, with 13 bases between. Germline loops: CDR1 SGHRS, CDR2 YFSETQ. CDR3 length: 14 amino acids. The CDR3 region has the DNA TGCGCCAGCGGTGCCAATTCCATGAACACTGAAGCTTTCTTT. Its translation is CASGANSMNTEAFF.

CDR3: CASRLRQANYGYTF. DNA of the CDR3: TGTGCCAGCAGGCTCCGACAGGCAAACTATGGCTACACCTTC. The V call is TRBV6-2 or TRBV6-3, the J call TRBJ1-2, with D possibly matching TRBD1 (6 bases). Germline CDR1 MNHEY, CDR2 SVGEGT. Trimming removed 6 bases from V and 2 bases from J, with 13 bases in between. The CDR3 spans 14 residues.

Many counts were recorded for this clonotype. The chain links TRBV24-1 to TRBJ2-2; perhaps TRBD1 as D (6 bases). V dropped 9 bases and J dropped 2 bases, with 12 bases sitting between them. CDR3 length: 14 amino acids. Looked up from germline, CDR1 is KGHDR and CDR2 is SFDVKD. The CDR3 sequence: CATQGTSNTGELFF. The DNA of the CDR3 is TGTGCCACCCAGGGGACAAGTAACACCGGGGAGCTGTTTTTT.

The chain employs TRBV20-1 and TRBJ2-3; 8 bases line up with TRBD1. The junction had 11 bases not matched to a gene; V was cut back by 8 bases and J by 4 bases. The CDR3 sequence is 14 residues long. Germline loops: CDR1 DFQATT, CDR2 SNEGSKA (reference sequence). CDR3 protein: CSTGQGGRADTQYF. The DNA of the CDR3 is TGCAGTACAGGACAGGGCGGTAGGGCAGATACGCAGTATTTT.

The V and J genes are TRBV5-1 and TRBJ2-7, with 8 positions matching TRBD2. The V gene's germline CDR1 is SGHRS and CDR2 YFSETQ. Unmatched junction bases numbered 4, after V lost 3 bases and J lost 2 bases. The length of the CDR3 is 14 residues. In DNA form, the CDR3 reads TGCGCCAGCAGCTCGCGGGGGGACGCCTACGAGCAGTACTTC. Its translation is CASSSRGDAYEQYF.

The chain links TRBV10-3 to TRBJ1-2; 8 bases fit TRBD1. The CDR3 is 15 residues long. Germline V lookup: CDR1 ENHRY, CDR2 SYGVKD. V lost 0 bases, J lost 1 base, and 1 base stayed unmatched. The CDR3 region is CAISESDRVNYGYTF. DNA of the CDR3: TGTGCCATCAGTGAGTCGGACAGGGTTAACTATGGCTACACCTTC.

This sequence joins TRBV14 and TRBJ2-1; 8 nucleotides match TRBD1. The germline gives CDR1 SGHDN, CDR2 FVKESK. V dropped 4 bases and J dropped 12; count of bases not matched to a gene: 11. This CDR3 has 14 residues. The CDR3, as DNA: TGTGCCAGCAGCCTATACGGACAGGGAAAGAGGCAGTTCTTC. It yields the protein CASSLYGQGKRQFF.

The chain combines TRBV20-1 with TRBJ1-2; 11 bases map to TRBD1. The CDR3 loop spans 14 amino acids. From germline, CDR1 is DFQATT and CDR2 SNEGSKA (reference sequence). The V gene end was trimmed by 5 bases and the J gene end by 7 bases; junction bases not matched to a gene: 9. The CDR3 region is CSALGGQGVPGYTF. The CDR3 nucleotides are TGCAGTGCTTTGGGGGGACAGGGGGTCCCTGGCTACACCTTC.

The chain employs TRBV19 and TRBJ2-7; TRBD1 matches at 7 bases. This CDR3 comprises 14 residues. From germline, CDR1 is LNHDA and CDR2 SQIVND (reference sequence). The junction had 3 bases not matched to a gene; V was cut back by 1 base and J by 3 bases. The CDR3 loop is CASSIAAGGYEQYF. DNA for the CDR3: TGTGCCAGTAGTATAGCGGCAGGGGGCTACGAGCAGTACTTC.

The chain recombines TRBV19 with TRBJ2-7; possibly TRBD2 for D (5 bases). CDR3 length: 16 amino acids. Germline CDR1 reads LNHDA; CDR2 reads SQIVND (reference sequence). The V end lost 6 bases, the J end lost 3 bases, and 21 bases lay between the germline ends. Here the CDR3 reads CASSSNSRAAYYEQYF. The CDR3 bases are TGTGCCAGTAGCTCCAATTCTCGAGCGGCATACTACGAGCAGTACTTC.

The V call is TRBV7-2, the J call TRBJ2-7; D ambiguous. Trimming pared 1 base from V and 9 bases from J, leaving 13 bases between. Germline values: CDR1 SGHTA, CDR2 FQGNSA. The CDR3 covers 13 residues. This CDR3 is CASSLVGFDGQYF. DNA of the CDR3: TGTGCCAGCAGCTTAGTCGGTTTTGATGGGCAGTACTTC. Full variable domain (outside the CDR3, taken from reference TRBV7-2 and TRBJ2-7): GAGVSQSPSNKVTEKGKDVELRCDPISGHTALYWYRQSLGQGLEFLIYFQGNSAPDKSGLPSDRFSAERTGGSVSTLTIQRTQQEDSAVYLCASSLVGFDGQYFGPGTRLTVT.

The rearrangement joins TRBV19 to TRBJ2-7; 7 nucleotides align to TRBD1. The CDR3 extends over 13 amino acids. The junction had 6 bases not matched to a gene; V was cut back by 6 bases and J by 4 bases. Germline assignment: CDR1 LNHDA and CDR2 SQIVND (reference sequence). This chain's CDR3 is CASRATGPYEQYF. CDR3 coding DNA: TGTGCCAGTAGAGCGACAGGGCCTTACGAGCAGTACTTC.

V and J are TRBV20-1 and TRBJ2-1, with a tentative D call TRBD2 (5 bases). V was cut by 6 bases and J by 3 bases, with 21 bases left in between. The CDR3 covers 16 residues. Germline V gene lookup returns CDR1 DFQATT and CDR2 SNEGSKA (reference sequence). CDR3 DNA: TGCAGTGCCTCCCCCACCGCCAGGACTTTCTACAATGAGCAGTTCTTC. This codes for CSASPTARTFYNEQFF.